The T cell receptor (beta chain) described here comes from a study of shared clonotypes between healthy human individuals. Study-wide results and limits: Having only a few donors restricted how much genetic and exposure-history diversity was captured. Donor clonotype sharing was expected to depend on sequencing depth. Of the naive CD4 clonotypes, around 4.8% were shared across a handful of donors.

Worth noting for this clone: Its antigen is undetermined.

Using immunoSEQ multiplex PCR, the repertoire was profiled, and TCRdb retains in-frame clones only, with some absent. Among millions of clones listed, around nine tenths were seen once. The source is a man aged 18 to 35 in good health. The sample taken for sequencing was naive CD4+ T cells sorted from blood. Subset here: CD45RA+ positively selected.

DNA of the CDR3: TGTGCCAGCATGGAGCTTAGCAATGAGCAGTTCTTC. Translated, it gives CASMELSNEQFF. The chain carries TRBV28 and TRBJ2-1; D unresolved. Germline V gene data show CDR1 as MDHEN and CDR2 as SYDVKM. This CDR3 has 12 amino acids. V lost 7 bases and J lost 6, with 10 bases in between. The whole variable domain, remainder taken from reference TRBV28 and TRBJ2-1, is DVKVTQSSRYLVKRTGEKVFLECVQDMDHENMFWYRQDPGLGLRLIYFSYDVKMKEKGDIPEGYSVSREKKERFSLILESASTNQTSMYLCASMELSNEQFFGPGTRLTVL.